This T cell receptor (beta chain) was recorded in a study of Ad26.COV2.S vaccination and SARS-CoV-2 variants. The CDR3 is made up of 16 amino acids. V was pared by 0 bases and J by 8 bases, with 20 bases between. From germline, CDR1 is LGHNA and CDR2 YSLEER. Clones were sequenced by immunoSEQ multiplex PCR, and TCRdb holds only the in-frame ones, with some missing. Here the sample spans about 400,000 clones, about 90% being singletons. The treatment denotes: some 20 received Ad26.COV2.S at low or high dose, single or two shots; roughly five received placebo; per-sample allocation not given. Collection of the samples took place on day 63 after the first injection of vaccine or placebo. An Ad26 vector carrying the Wuhan-strain SARS-CoV-2 spike served as the vaccine.

The sequencing used peripheral blood, collected in a trial of Ad26.COV2.S vaccine versus placebo. The chain joins TRBV4-3 to TRBJ2-7; weak D call: TRBD2 (5 bases). The clonotype originates from a person between 18 and 65 years old who received the Ad26.COV2.S COVID-19 vaccine or a placebo. The CDR3 loop reads CASSQEDRGLSGKQYF. CDR3 nucleotides: TGCGCCAGCAGCCAAGAGGATCGAGGACTGTCAGGCAAGCAGTACTTC.